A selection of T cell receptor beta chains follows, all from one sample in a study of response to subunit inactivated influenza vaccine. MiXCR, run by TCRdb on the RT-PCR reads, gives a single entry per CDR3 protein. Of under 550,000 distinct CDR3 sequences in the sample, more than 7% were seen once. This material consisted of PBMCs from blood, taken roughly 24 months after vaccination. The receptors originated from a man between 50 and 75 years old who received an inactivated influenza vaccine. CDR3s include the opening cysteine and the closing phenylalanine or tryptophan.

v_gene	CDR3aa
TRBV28	CASSIPGGAGETQYF
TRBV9	CASSVAGDPTAYGYTF
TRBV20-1	CSAMDRGLGYGYTF
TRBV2	CASRQDSANYGYTF
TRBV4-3	CASSQDGGGRSYGYTF
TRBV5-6	CASSLQDSYEQYF
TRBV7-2	CASSLLAGVQETQYF
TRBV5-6	CASSLVGSTEAFF
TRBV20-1	CSARSLRQRVPYEQYF
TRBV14	CASSQDGGGYEQYF
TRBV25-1	CASSEYKSQETQYF
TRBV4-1	CASSQVGGQETQYF
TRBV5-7	CASSRVPLAKNIQYF
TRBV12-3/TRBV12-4	CASNSRTNTGELFF
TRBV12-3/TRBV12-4	CASSSGQISEQFF
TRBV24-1	CATSDLGGSYNEQFF
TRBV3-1	CASSQGTGGMYEQYF
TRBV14	CASSPPRGGARTQYF
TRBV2	CATRGTSGNNEQFF
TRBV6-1	CASREGPGPTYGYTF
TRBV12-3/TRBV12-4	CASSLSQPSNQPQHF
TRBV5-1	CASSFYYTDTEAFF
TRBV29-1	CSVGGTTSHNEQFF
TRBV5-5	CASRQRGQGGETQYF
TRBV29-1	CSVLWKTEAFF
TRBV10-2	CASSESIGLAHF
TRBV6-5	CASSYGAGGSSYNEQFF
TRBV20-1	CSASGFSTDTQYF
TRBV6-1	CASLGGNRQPQHF
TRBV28	CASPTAQAQDTQYF
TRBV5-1	CASSLWQTNTGELFF
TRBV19	CASSSQGAATEPAPDTQYF
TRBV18	CASSPFSSGQGETQYF